The sequence of this TCR beta chain was determined in a study of T cells after posttransplantation cyclophosphamide. The sample holds one count of this clone. V shed 1 base and J shed 4 bases, with 5 bases lying between them. Germline V CDR1 and CDR2: SGHTA, FQGTGA. This CDR3 comprises 12 residues. TCRdb keeps only in-frame clones here, not all; method: immunoSEQ multiplex PCR. Of 45,000 to 65,000 clones listed, roughly 86% are singletons. The chain is built from TRBV7-3 and TRBJ2-7; no clear D gene. This clonotype was obtained from a man under 40 with a blood cancer, CMV-positive, and with a related stem cell donor. The material sequenced was PBMCs. This CDR3 is CASSLRAYEQYF. The CDR3, as DNA: TGTGCCAGCAGCTTAAGAGCTTACGAGCAGTACTTC. The complete variable domain, with remaining parts taken from reference TRBV7-3 and TRBJ2-7, reads GAGVSQTPSNKVTEKGKYVELRCDPISGHTALYWYRQSLGQGPEFLIYFQGTGAADDSGLPNDRFFAVRPEGSVSTLKIQRTERGDSAVYLCASSLRAYEQYFGPGTRLTVT.